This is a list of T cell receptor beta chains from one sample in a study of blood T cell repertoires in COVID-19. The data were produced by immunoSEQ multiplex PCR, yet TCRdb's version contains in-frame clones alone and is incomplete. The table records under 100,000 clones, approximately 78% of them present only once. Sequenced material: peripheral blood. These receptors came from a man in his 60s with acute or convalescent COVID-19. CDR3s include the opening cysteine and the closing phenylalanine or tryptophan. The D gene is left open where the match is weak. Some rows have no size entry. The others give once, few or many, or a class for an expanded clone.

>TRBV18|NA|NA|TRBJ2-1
CASSPPDLLQYNEQFF
TGTGCCAGCTCACCACCGGATTTGTTACAGTACAATGAGCAGTTCTTC
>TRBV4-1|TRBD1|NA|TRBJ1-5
CASSPQQGGANQPQHF
TGCGCCAGCAGCCCACAGCAGGGGGGAGCAAATCAGCCCCAGCATTTT
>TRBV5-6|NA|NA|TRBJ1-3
CASSLGVSGTIYF
TGTGCCAGCAGCTTGGGAGTTTCGGGAACCATATATTTT
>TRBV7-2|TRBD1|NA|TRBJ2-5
CASSSGTGRRETQYF
TGTGCCAGCAGCTCCGGGACAGGGCGCCGAGAGACCCAGTACTTC
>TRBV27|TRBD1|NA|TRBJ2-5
CASTRTGYSQETQYF
TGTGCCAGCACCAGGACAGGGTATTCTCAAGAGACCCAGTACTTC
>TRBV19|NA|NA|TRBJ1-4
CASSTAWAKLEKLFF
TGTGCCAGTAGTACCGCCTGGGCTAAGCTCGAAAAACTGTTTTTT
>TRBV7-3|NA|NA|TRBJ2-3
CASSKLGSRTDTQYF
TGTGCCAGCAGCAAGCTTGGGAGTAGGACAGATACGCAGTATTTT
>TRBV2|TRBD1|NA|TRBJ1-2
CASGLTGVIIDTF
TGTGCCAGCGGATTGACAGGGGTTATAATCGACACCTTC
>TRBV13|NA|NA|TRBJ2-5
CASSLRETETQYF
TGTGCCAGCAGCTTAAGGGAGACTGAGACCCAGTACTTC
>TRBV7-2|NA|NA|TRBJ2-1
CASSLPGEQFF
TGTGCCAGCAGCTTACCCGGGGAGCAGTTCTTC
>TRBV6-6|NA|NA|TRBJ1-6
CATDRPNSPLHF
TGTGCTACTGACAGACCCAATTCACCCCTCCACTTT
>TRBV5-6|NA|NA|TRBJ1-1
CASSLVFLVGHTEAFF
TGTGCCAGCAGCTTGGTTTTTTTGGTGGGGCACACTGAAGCTTTCTTT
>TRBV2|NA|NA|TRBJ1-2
CASSERYGYTF
TGTGCCAGCAGTGAGAGATATGGCTACACCTTC
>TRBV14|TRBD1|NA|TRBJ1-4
CASSPRTGAEKLFF
TGTGCCAGCAGCCCCAGAACAGGGGCTGAAAAACTGTTTTTT
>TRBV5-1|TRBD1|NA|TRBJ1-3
CASSSGTGRLNTIYF
TGCGCCAGCAGCTCGGGGACAGGGCGGTTGAACACCATATATTTT
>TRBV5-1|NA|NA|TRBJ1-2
CASTTAAPEGSGYTF
TGCGCCAGCACCACCGCGGCCCCCGAAGGATCCGGCTACACCTTC
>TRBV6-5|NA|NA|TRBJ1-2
CASSYSNAANYGYTF
TGTGCCAGCAGTTACTCGAACGCGGCTAACTATGGCTACACCTTC
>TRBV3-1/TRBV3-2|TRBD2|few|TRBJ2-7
CASSQVSSGGLYF
TGTGCCAGCAGCCAAGTCTCGAGCGGGGGACTCTACTTC
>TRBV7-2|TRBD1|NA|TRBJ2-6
CASSTTGGGSGANVLTF
TGTGCCAGCAGCACTACAGGGGGCGGCTCTGGGGCCAACGTCCTGACTTTC
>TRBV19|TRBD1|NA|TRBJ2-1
CASSIFRDRVSYNEQFF
TGTGCCAGTAGTATATTCCGGGACAGGGTCTCCTACAATGAGCAGTTCTTC
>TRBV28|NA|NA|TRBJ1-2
CASSLTGTYGYTF
TGTGCCAGCAGTTTAACAGGGACCTATGGCTACACCTTC
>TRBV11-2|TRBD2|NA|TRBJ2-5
CASSGGTSGAQETQYF
TGTGCCAGCAGCGGGGGGACTAGCGGGGCCCAAGAGACCCAGTACTTC
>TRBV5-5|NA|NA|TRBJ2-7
CASSLALVEQYF
TGTGCCAGCAGCTTGGCCTTAGTCGAGCAGTACTTC
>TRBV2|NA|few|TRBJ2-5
CATLRTPKETQYF
TGTGCCACCCTCCGGACTCCTAAAGAGACCCAGTACTTC
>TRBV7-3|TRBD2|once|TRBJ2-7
CASSRGAGDEQYF
TGTGCCAGCAGCCGTGGGGCGGGGGACGAGCAGTACTTC
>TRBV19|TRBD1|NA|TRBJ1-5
CASNYGTGGNQPQHF
TGTGCCAGTAATTACGGGACAGGGGGTAATCAGCCCCAGCATTTT
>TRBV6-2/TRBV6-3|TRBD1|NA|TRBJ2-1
CASSQGQRKSSYNEQFF
TGTGCCAGCAGCCAGGGACAGCGAAAATCCTCCTACAATGAGCAGTTCTTC
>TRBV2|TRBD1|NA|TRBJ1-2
CASCGTGEPKWGYTF
TGTGCCAGCTGTGGGACAGGGGAGCCCAAATGGGGCTACACCTTC
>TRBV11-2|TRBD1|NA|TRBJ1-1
CASSLEQGSTEAFF
TGTGCCAGCAGCTTAGAACAGGGGAGCACTGAAGCTTTCTTT
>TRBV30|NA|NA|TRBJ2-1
CAWSVAWSNEQFF
TGTGCCTGGAGTGTAGCCTGGTCCAATGAGCAGTTCTTC
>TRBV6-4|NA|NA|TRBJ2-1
CACPADLNEQFF
TGTGCCTGCCCCGCAGACTTAAATGAGCAGTTCTTC
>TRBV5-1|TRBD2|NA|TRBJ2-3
CASSLRLAGGSDTQYF
TGCGCCAGCAGCTTGAGGCTAGCGGGGGGCTCAGATACGCAGTATTTT
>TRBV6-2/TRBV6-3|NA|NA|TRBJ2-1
CASSSDGYNEQFF
TGTGCCAGCAGCTCCGACGGGTACAATGAGCAGTTCTTC
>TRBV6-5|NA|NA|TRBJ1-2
CASSYSDSGGYTF
TGTGCCAGCAGTTACTCCGACTCGGGGGGCTACACCTTC
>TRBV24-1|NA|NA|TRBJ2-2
CATSDPPPGQYTGELFF
TGTGCCACCAGTGATCCTCCGCCCGGACAGTACACCGGGGAGCTGTTTTTT
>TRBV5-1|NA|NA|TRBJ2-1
CASSLEAYQGNEQFF
TGCGCCAGCAGCTTGGAAGCGTATCAGGGGAATGAGCAGTTCTTC
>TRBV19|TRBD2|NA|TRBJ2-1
CASSILGLADNEQFF
TGTGCCAGTAGTATTCTGGGACTAGCGGACAATGAGCAGTTCTTC
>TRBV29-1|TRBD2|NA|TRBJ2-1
CSVENPPSGGYNEQFF
TGCAGCGTTGAAAACCCCCCTAGCGGGGGGTACAATGAGCAGTTCTTC
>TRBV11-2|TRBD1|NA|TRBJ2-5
CASSAPGQRRTQYF
TGTGCCAGCAGCGCACCGGGACAGCGTAGGACCCAGTACTTC
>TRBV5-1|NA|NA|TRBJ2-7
CASSQPRIGEYSYEQYF
TGCGCCAGCAGCCAACCTCGGATCGGGGAGTATTCCTACGAGCAGTACTTC
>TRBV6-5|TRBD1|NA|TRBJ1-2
CASSFAGQEENGYTF
TGTGCCAGCAGTTTCGCCGGACAGGAGGAAAATGGCTACACCTTC
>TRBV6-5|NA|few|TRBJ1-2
CATQDNYGYTF
TGTGCCACCCAGGATAACTATGGCTACACCTTC
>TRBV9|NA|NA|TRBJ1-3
CASSEGTGRGAPGNTIYF
TGTGCCAGCAGCGAGGGGACTGGGAGGGGGGCCCCTGGAAACACCATATATTTT
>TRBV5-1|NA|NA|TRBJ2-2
CASSLVGGGDTGELFF
TGCGCCAGCAGCTTGGTCGGCGGCGGGGACACCGGGGAGCTGTTTTTT
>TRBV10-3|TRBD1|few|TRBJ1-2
CAISEISGTGHHGYTF
TGTGCCATCAGTGAGATTTCCGGGACAGGACATCATGGCTACACCTTC
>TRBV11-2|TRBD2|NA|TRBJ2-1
CASSLTTSGRAGSYNEQFF
TGTGCCAGCAGCCTAACGACTAGCGGGAGGGCCGGGTCCTACAATGAGCAGTTCTTC
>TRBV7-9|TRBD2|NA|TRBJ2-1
CAVPLAGSYNEQFF
TGTGCAGTACCCCTAGCGGGCTCCTACAATGAGCAGTTCTTC
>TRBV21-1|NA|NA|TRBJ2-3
CASSKRGVPLSTDTQYF
TGTGCCAGCAGCAAACGGGGGGTCCCTCTGAGCACAGATACGCAGTATTTT
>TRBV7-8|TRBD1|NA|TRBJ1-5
CASSRDRENQPQHF
TGTGCCAGCAGCCGAGACAGGGAAAATCAGCCCCAGCATTTT
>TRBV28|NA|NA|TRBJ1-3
CASGGGKSGNTIYF
TGTGCCAGCGGGGGAGGGAAATCTGGAAACACCATATATTTT
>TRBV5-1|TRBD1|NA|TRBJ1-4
CASSPGQGSEKLFF
TGCGCCAGCAGCCCAGGACAGGGATCTGAAAAACTGTTTTTT
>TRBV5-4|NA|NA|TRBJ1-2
CASSTPGPGGYTF
TGTGCCAGCAGCACACCCGGACCGGGGGGCTACACCTTC
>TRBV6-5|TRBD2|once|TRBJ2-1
CASSSGSSGSNEQFF
TGTGCCAGCAGTTCCGGTTCTAGCGGGAGCAATGAGCAGTTCTTC